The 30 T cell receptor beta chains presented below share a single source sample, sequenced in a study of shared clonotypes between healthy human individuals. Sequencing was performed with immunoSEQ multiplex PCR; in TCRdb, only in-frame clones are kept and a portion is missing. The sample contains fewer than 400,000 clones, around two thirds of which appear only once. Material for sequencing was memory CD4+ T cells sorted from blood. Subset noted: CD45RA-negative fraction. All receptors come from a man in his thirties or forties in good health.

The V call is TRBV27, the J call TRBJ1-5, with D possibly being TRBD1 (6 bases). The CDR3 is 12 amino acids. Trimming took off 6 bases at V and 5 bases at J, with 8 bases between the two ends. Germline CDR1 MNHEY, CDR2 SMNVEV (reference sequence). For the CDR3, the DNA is TGTGCCAGCAGGACAGGAGATCAGCCCCAGCATTTT. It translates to CASRTGDQPQHF.

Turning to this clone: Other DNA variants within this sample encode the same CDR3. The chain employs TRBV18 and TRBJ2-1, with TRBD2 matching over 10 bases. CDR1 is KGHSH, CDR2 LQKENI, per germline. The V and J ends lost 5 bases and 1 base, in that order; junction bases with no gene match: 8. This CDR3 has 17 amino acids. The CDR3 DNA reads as TGTGCCAGCTCATCTAAGACTAGCGGGTATTCCTACAATGAGCAGTTCTTC. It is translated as CASSSKTSGYSYNEQFF. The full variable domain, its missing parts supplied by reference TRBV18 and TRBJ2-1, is NAGVMQNPRHLVRRRGQEARLRCSPMKGHSHVYWYRQLPEEGLKFMVYLQKENIIDESGMPKERFSAEFPKEGPSILRIQQVVRGDSAAYFCASSSKTSGYSYNEQFFGPGTRLTVL.

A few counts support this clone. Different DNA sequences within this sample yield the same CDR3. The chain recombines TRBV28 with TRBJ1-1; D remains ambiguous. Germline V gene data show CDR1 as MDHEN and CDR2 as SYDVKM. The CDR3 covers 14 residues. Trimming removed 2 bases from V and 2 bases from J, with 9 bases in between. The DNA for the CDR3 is TGTGCCAGCAGTTTACTTGGTGGAAACACTGAAGCTTTCTTT. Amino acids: CASSLLGGNTEAFF. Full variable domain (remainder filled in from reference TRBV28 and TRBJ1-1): DVKVTQSSRYLVKRTGEKVFLECVQDMDHENMFWYRQDPGLGLRLIYFSYDVKMKEKGDIPEGYSVSREKKERFSLILESASTNQTSMYLCASSLLGGNTEAFFGQGTRLTVV.

Here the CDR3 DNA reads TGTGCCAGCAGTACTCCTACAGGGGGCGATGGCGAGCAGTACTTC. Translation: CASSTPTGGDGEQYF. The V gene is TRBV27, the J gene TRBJ2-7, with 9 bases lining up with TRBD1. Trimming removed 5 bases from V and 6 bases from J; junction bases left unmatched: 11. This CDR3 contains 15 residues. Germline CDR1 and CDR2: MNHEY and SMNVEV (reference sequence).

For the CDR3, the DNA is TGTGCCAGCAGCTTGGGAGCGGGAGGAATCGGTGAGCAGTTCTTC. Translated, it gives CASSLGAGGIGEQFF. The chain links TRBV5-4 to TRBJ2-1, with 9 bases lining up with TRBD2. The CDR3 spans 15 residues. V lost 0 bases and J lost 9; bases outside the gene matches: 7. The germline V gene encodes CDR1 SGHNT and CDR2 YYREEE (reference sequence).

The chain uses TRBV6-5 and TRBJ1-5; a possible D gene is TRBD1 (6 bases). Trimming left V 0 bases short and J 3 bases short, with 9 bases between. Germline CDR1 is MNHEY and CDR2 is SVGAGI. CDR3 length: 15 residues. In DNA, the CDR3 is TGTGCCAGCAGTTACTCGAAGGGGGTCAATCAGCCCCAGCATTTT. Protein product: CASSYSKGVNQPQHF.

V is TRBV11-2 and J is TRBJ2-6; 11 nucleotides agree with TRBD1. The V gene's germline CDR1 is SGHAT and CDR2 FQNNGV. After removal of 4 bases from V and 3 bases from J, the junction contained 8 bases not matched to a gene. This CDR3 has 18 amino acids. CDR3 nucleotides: TGTGCCAGCAGCTATTGGGGACAGGGGGGACTTGGGGCCAACGTCCTGACTTTC. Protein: CASSYWGQGGLGANVLTF.

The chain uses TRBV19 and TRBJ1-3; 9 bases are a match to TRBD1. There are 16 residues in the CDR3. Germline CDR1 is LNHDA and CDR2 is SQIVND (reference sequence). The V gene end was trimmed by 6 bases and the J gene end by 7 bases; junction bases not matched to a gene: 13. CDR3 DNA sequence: TGTGCCAGTAGCGGCTTGGGACAGGGAGTCGGCAACACCATATATTTT. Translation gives CASSGLGQGVGNTIYF.

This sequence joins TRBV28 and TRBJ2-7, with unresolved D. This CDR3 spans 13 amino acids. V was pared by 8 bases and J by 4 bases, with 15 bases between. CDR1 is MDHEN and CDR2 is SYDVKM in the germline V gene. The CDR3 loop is CASCGVAYYEQYF. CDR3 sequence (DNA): TGTGCCAGCTGTGGGGTAGCATATTACGAGCAGTACTTC. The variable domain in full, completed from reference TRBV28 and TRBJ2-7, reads DVKVTQSSRYLVKRTGEKVFLECVQDMDHENMFWYRQDPGLGLRLIYFSYDVKMKEKGDIPEGYSVSREKKERFSLILESASTNQTSMYLCASCGVAYYEQYFGPGTRLTVT.

The CDR3 reads CASSQGLRAEPQHF. The CDR3, as DNA: TGTGCCAGCAGCCAAGGACTCCGGGCAGAGCCCCAGCATTTT. The chain recombines TRBV4-2 with TRBJ1-5, with D unclear. The CDR3 has 14 amino acids. Germline V CDR1 and CDR2: LGHNA, YNFKEQ. Trimming took 1 base from V and 8 from J, leaving 12 bases between them.

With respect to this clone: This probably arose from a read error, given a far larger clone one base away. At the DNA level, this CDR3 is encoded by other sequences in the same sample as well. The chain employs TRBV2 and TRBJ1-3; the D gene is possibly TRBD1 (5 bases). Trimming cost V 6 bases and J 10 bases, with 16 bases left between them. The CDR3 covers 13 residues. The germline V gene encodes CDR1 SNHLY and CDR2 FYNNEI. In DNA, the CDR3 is TGTGCCAGCAGGAGGGACTCGCAGGGTACCATATATTTT. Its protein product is CASRRDSQGTIYF.

CDR3 coding DNA: TGTGCCAGCAGTTTATATGGGACCTCTAGCACAGATACGCAGTATTTT. Its protein product is CASSLYGTSSTDTQYF. This sequence joins TRBV28 and TRBJ2-3; D may be TRBD1 or TRBD2 (5 bases each). The CDR3 spans 16 residues. Germline values: CDR1 MDHEN, CDR2 SYDVKM. Between the trimmed V and J ends, which lost 1 base and 0 bases, there was a span of 11 bases.

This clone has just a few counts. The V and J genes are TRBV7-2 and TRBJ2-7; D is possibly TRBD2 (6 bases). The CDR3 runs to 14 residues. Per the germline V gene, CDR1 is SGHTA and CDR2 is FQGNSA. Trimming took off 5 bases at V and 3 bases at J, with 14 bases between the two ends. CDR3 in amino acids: CASSGWAGSYEQYF. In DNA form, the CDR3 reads TGTGCCAGCAGCGGTTGGGCCGGGAGCTACGAGCAGTACTTC.

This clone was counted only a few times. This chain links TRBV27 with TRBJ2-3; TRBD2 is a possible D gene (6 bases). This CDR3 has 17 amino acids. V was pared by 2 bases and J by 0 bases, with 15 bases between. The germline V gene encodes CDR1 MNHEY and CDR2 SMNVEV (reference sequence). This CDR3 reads CASSLDGGWRSTDTQYF. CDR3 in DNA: TGTGCCAGCAGTTTAGATGGAGGGTGGCGAAGCACAGATACGCAGTATTTT.

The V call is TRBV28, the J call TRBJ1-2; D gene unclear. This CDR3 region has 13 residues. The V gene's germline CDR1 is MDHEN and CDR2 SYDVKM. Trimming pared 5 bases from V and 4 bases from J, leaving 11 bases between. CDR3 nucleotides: TGTGCCAGCAGTGCCGCCCTTGCCTATGGCTACACCTTC. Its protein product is CASSAALAYGYTF.

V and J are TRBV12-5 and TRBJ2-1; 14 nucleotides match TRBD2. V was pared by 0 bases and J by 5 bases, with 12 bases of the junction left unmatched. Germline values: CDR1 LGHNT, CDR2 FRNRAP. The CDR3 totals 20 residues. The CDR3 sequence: CASGLVAGGLAGVRNNEQFF. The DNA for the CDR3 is TGTGCTAGTGGTTTGGTCGCGGGGGGACTAGCGGGAGTACGGAACAATGAGCAGTTCTTC.

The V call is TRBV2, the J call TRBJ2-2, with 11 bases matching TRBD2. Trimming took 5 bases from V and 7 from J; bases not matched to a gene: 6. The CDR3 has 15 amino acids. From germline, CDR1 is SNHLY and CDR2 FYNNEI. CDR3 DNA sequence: TGTGCCAGCAGTAGTACTAGCGGGAGCGTCGGGGAGCTGTTTTTT. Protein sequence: CASSSTSGSVGELFF.

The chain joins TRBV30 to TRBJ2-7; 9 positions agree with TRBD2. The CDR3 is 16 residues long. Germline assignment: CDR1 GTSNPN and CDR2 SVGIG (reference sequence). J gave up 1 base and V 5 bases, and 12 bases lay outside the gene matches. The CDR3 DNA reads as TGTGCCTGGGGTCGTGGTAGCGGGAGATTTTCCTACGAGCAGTACTTC. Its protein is CAWGRGSGRFSYEQYF.

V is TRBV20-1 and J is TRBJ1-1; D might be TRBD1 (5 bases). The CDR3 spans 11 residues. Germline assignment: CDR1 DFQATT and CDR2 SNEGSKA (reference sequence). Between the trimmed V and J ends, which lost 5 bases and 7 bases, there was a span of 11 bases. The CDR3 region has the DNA TGCAGTGCTGAGCAGGGCTTTGAAGCTTTCTTT. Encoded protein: CSAEQGFEAFF.

The CDR3 loop is CASSNPGLRSYEQYF. CDR3 nucleotide sequence: TGTGCCAGCAGTAATCCGGGACTCCGCTCCTACGAGCAGTACTTC. The chain recombines TRBV6-5 with TRBJ2-7, with a tentative D call TRBD2 (6 bases). The CDR3 loop spans 15 amino acids. CDR1 MNHEY and CDR2 SVGAGI come from the germline V gene. Deletions cut 5 bases from V and 0 bases from J, with 14 bases between.

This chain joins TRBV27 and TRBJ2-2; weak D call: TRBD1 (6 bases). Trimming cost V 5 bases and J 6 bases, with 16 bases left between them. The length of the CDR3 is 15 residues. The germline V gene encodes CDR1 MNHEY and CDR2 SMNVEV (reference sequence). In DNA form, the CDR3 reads TGTGCCAGCAGTCAGACCGGGACACATCCCGGGGAGCTGTTTTTT. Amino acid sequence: CASSQTGTHPGELFF.

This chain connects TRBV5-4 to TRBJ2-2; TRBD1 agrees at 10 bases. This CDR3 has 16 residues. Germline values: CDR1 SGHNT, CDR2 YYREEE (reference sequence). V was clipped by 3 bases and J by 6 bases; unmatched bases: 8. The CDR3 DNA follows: TGTGCCAGCAGCTGGGGACAGGGGACTAACTCCGGGGAGCTGTTTTTT. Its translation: CASSWGQGTNSGELFF.

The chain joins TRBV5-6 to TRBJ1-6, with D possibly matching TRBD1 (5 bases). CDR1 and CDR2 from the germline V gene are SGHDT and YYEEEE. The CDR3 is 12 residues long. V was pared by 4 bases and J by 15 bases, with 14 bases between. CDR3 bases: TGTGCCAGCAGCCCGGGAGGCAGGGACCTCCACTTT. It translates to CASSPGGRDLHF. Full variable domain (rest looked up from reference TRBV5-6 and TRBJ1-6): DAGVTQSPTHLIKTRGQQVTLRCSPKSGHDTVSWYQQALGQGPQFIFQYYEEEERQRGNFPDRFSGHQFPNYSSELNVNALLLGDSALYLCASSPGGRDLHFGNGTRLTVT.

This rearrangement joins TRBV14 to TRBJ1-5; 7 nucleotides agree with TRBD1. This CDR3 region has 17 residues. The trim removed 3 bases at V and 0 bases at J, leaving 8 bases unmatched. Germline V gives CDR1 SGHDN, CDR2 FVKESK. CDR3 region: CASSHVTGRNSNQPQHF. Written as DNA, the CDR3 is TGTGCCAGCAGCCACGTGACAGGGCGTAATAGCAATCAGCCCCAGCATTTT.

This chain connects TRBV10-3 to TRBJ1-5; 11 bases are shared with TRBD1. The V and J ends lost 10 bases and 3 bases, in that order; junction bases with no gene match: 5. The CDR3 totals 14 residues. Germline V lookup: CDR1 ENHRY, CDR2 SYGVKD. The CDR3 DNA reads TGTGCCACCCGGGACAGGGGGAACAATCAGCCCCAGCATTTT. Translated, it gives CATRDRGNNQPQHF.

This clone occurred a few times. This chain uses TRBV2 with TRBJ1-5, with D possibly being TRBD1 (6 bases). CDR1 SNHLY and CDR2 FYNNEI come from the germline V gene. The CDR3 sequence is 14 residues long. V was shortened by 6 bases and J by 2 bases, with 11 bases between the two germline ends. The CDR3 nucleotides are TGTGCCAGCAGATGGGACACCGGCAATCAGCCCCAGCATTTT. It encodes CASRWDTGNQPQHF.

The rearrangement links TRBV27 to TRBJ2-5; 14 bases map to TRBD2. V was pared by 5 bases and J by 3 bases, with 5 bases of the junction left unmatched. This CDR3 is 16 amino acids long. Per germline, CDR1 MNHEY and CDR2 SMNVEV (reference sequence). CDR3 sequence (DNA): TGTGCCAGCAGTAAGACTAGCGGGAGGGCGGAAGAGACCCAGTACTTC. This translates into CASSKTSGRAEETQYF.

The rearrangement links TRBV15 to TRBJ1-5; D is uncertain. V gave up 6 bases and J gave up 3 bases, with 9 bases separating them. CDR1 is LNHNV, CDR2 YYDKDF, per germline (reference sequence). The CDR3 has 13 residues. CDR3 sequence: CATSSDTNQPQHF. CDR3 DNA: TGTGCCACCAGTTCGGATACCAATCAGCCCCAGCATTTT.

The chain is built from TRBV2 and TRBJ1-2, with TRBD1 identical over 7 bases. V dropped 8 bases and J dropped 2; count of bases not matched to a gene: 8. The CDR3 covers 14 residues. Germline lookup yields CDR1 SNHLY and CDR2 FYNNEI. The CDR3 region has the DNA TGTGCCAGCGGCGGACAGGTACTCAACTATGGCTACACCTTC. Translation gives CASGGQVLNYGYTF.

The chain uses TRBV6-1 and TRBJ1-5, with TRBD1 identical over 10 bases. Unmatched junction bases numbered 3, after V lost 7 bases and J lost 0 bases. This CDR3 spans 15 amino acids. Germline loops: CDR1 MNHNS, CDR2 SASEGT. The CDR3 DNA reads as TGTGCCAGCAACCGGGACAGGGGTAGCAATCAGCCCCAGCATTTT. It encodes CASNRDRGSNQPQHF.